These T cell receptor beta chains were read from a single sample in a study of cytomegalovirus exposure and HLA in healthy donors. Clones were sequenced by immunoSEQ multiplex PCR, and TCRdb holds only the in-frame ones, with some missing. The sample includes about 170,000 clones, roughly 80% of them seen just once. The sequencing sample was made of PBMCs. These receptor sequences come from a male donor in good health and CMV-seronegative. Both conserved end residues are trimmed from each CDR3. A D gene is named only where the DNA matches it firmly.

D gene: TRBD2; J gene: TRBJ2-3; V gene: TRBV5-4; CDR3 protein: ASSRTSGGDTQY
D gene: .; J gene: TRBJ2-1; V gene: TRBV5-1; CDR3 protein: ASRPTGSSYNEQF
D gene: .; J gene: TRBJ1-5; V gene: TRBV2; CDR3 protein: ASSPGSRSNQPQH
D gene: TRBD1; J gene: TRBJ1-2; V gene: TRBV30; CDR3 protein: AWGTGGSNYGYT
D gene: .; J gene: TRBJ2-3; V gene: TRBV15; CDR3 protein: ATSRAQAATDTQY
D gene: TRBD1; J gene: TRBJ2-5; V gene: TRBV5-1; CDR3 protein: ASSPPHRDRGETQY
D gene: TRBD1; J gene: TRBJ1-1; V gene: TRBV27; CDR3 protein: ASSLSQQGASTEAF
D gene: .; J gene: TRBJ1-5; V gene: TRBV6-5; CDR3 protein: ATLYRERSNQPQH
D gene: TRBD1; J gene: TRBJ2-7; V gene: TRBV6-5; CDR3 protein: ASSNARGSPEQY
D gene: TRBD2; J gene: TRBJ2-1; V gene: TRBV5-4; CDR3 protein: ASSLPGGAYNEQF
D gene: TRBD1; J gene: TRBJ1-4; V gene: TRBV9; CDR3 protein: ASSSTQGSNEKLF
D gene: .; J gene: TRBJ1-5; V gene: TRBV7-8; CDR3 protein: ASSLLRGAGRGYGNQPQH
D gene: TRBD1; J gene: TRBJ1-2; V gene: TRBV15; CDR3 protein: ATSSVQGAQYGYT
D gene: .; J gene: TRBJ1-2; V gene: TRBV9; CDR3 protein: ASSAQFGTIFT
D gene: TRBD1; J gene: TRBJ2-2; V gene: TRBV19; CDR3 protein: ASSGGQGSTGELF
D gene: .; J gene: TRBJ2-1; V gene: TRBV9; CDR3 protein: ASRVRGSNEQF
D gene: TRBD1; J gene: TRBJ1-6; V gene: TRBV6-5; CDR3 protein: ASRETGGDSPLH
D gene: .; J gene: TRBJ2-2; V gene: TRBV6-5; CDR3 protein: ASSYSAGSNTGELF
D gene: TRBD2; J gene: TRBJ2-1; V gene: TRBV6-6; CDR3 protein: ASNIAGGSNEQF
D gene: TRBD2; J gene: TRBJ2-3; V gene: TRBV19; CDR3 protein: ASSISRGGVTDTQY
D gene: TRBD2; J gene: TRBJ2-7; V gene: TRBV15; CDR3 protein: ATSRVVGGGEQY
D gene: TRBD1; J gene: TRBJ2-5; V gene: TRBV29-1; CDR3 protein: SVPFDRGLETQY
D gene: TRBD1; J gene: .; V gene: TRBV5-1; CDR3 protein: ASSSDRAVYEQY
D gene: TRBD1; J gene: TRBJ2-1; V gene: TRBV4-1; CDR3 protein: ASSDRTGYNEQF
D gene: .; J gene: TRBJ1-2; V gene: TRBV29-1; CDR3 protein: SGAVQDYGYT
D gene: .; J gene: TRBJ1-2; V gene: TRBV29-1; CDR3 protein: SVEIAGSNGGYT
D gene: TRBD1; J gene: TRBJ1-4; V gene: TRBV6-5; CDR3 protein: ASSYGTGIGKLF
D gene: .; J gene: TRBJ1-2; V gene: TRBV6-1; CDR3 protein: ASNTGFRLYGYT
D gene: .; J gene: TRBJ1-1; V gene: TRBV4-2; CDR3 protein: ASSQDLGPNTEAF
D gene: .; J gene: TRBJ1-1; V gene: TRBV10-3; CDR3 protein: AISEGRATEAF
D gene: .; J gene: TRBJ1-2; V gene: TRBV6-1; CDR3 protein: ASSLGGGNYGYT
D gene: TRBD1; J gene: TRBJ1-2; V gene: TRBV6-5; CDR3 protein: ASSPGQRLGYT
D gene: .; J gene: TRBJ2-2; V gene: TRBV2; CDR3 protein: ASSGQAEVTGELF
D gene: TRBD1; J gene: TRBJ1-2; V gene: TRBV5-5; CDR3 protein: ASSPEQGFYGYT
D gene: TRBD1; J gene: TRBJ1-4; V gene: TRBV19; CDR3 protein: ASSIPGQGPNEKLF
D gene: TRBD1; J gene: TRBJ1-1; V gene: TRBV5-1; CDR3 protein: ASRDRANTEAF
D gene: TRBD2; J gene: .; V gene: TRBV7-9; CDR3 protein: ASSQTSGGFYEQY
D gene: TRBD1; J gene: TRBJ2-5; V gene: TRBV9; CDR3 protein: ASSVLDRETQY
D gene: TRBD2; J gene: TRBJ2-2; V gene: TRBV13; CDR3 protein: ASSLASGGASNTGELF
D gene: TRBD2; J gene: TRBJ2-1; V gene: TRBV2; CDR3 protein: ASRRTSGAVNEQF
D gene: .; J gene: TRBJ2-1; V gene: TRBV27; CDR3 protein: ASSPQGSVNEQF
D gene: .; J gene: TRBJ1-1; V gene: TRBV5-1; CDR3 protein: ASSFGVANTEAF
D gene: .; J gene: TRBJ1-2; V gene: TRBV9; CDR3 protein: ASSVGGPHGYT
D gene: .; J gene: TRBJ1-1; V gene: TRBV15; CDR3 protein: ATSRDWGGRAF
D gene: TRBD2; J gene: TRBJ2-3; V gene: TRBV28; CDR3 protein: ASRGGFDTDTQY
D gene: TRBD2; J gene: TRBJ2-2; V gene: TRBV5-1; CDR3 protein: ASRGLAGDTGELF
D gene: TRBD2; J gene: TRBJ2-1; V gene: TRBV19; CDR3 protein: ASRERGGNEQF
D gene: TRBD1; J gene: TRBJ2-5; V gene: TRBV6-1; CDR3 protein: ASGDRGGETQY
D gene: TRBD1; J gene: TRBJ1-5; V gene: TRBV2; CDR3 protein: ASTAGTGINQPQH
D gene: .; J gene: TRBJ2-2; V gene: TRBV5-1; CDR3 protein: ASSLPRGGELF
D gene: TRBD2; J gene: TRBJ2-3; V gene: TRBV7-2; CDR3 protein: ASSLAGPSTDTQY
D gene: .; J gene: TRBJ2-3; V gene: TRBV5-1; CDR3 protein: ASSQIADTQY
D gene: TRBD2; J gene: TRBJ2-5; V gene: TRBV7-2; CDR3 protein: ASRRTSGVQETQY
D gene: TRBD2; J gene: TRBJ2-3; V gene: TRBV5-1; CDR3 protein: ASSLVAGHTDTQY
D gene: TRBD2; J gene: TRBJ2-6; V gene: TRBV5-4; CDR3 protein: ASSGGLAGTLGANVLT
D gene: .; J gene: TRBJ1-3; V gene: TRBV6-5; CDR3 protein: ASSYSLGYSGNTIY
D gene: TRBD1; J gene: TRBJ2-5; V gene: TRBV2; CDR3 protein: ASSEYDRGRETQY
D gene: .; J gene: TRBJ1-2; V gene: TRBV7-8; CDR3 protein: ASSLGSGGAQNGYT